Listed here are 8 T cell receptor beta chains from one sample, sequenced in a study of blood T cell repertoires in COVID-19 (dated by TCRdb to 2020 to 2021). Preparation of the library involved the immunoSEQ multiplex PCR assay. TCRdb took over this immuneACCESS table, retaining in-frame rearrangements with V and J assigned. Such tables are incomplete; in checked studies, under half of the missing clones stem from an unresolved V gene, and the remainder is unexplained. Present in this sample are roughly 130,000 clones, about four fifths of which were seen just once. The top ten clones comprise around 5% of the sample. The sample comprised peripheral blood. The source is a woman in her seventies with COVID-19, enrolled during active disease.

CDR3 loop: CASTTGGNTGELFF. The CDR3 nucleotides are TGTGCCAGCACCACAGGGGGAAACACCGGGGAGCTGTTTTTT. The chain uses TRBV4-2 and TRBJ2-2, with 8 bases lining up with TRBD1. V was clipped by 7 bases and J by 2 bases; unmatched bases: 3. CDR1 is LGHNA and CDR2 is YNFKEQ in the germline V gene. The CDR3 length is 14 residues.

This rearrangement joins TRBV25-1 to TRBJ1-1; 8 bases agree with TRBD1. Germline V CDR1 and CDR2: MGHDK, SYGVNS. After removal of 3 bases from V and 1 base from J, the junction contained 4 bases not matched to a gene. The CDR3 is 15 amino acids. The CDR3 sequence is CASSDPTGGNTEAFF. The CDR3 bases are TGTGCCAGCAGTGACCCAACAGGGGGGAACACTGAAGCTTTCTTT. Together with reference TRBV25-1 and TRBJ1-1, the CDR3 gives the full variable domain: EADIYQTPRYLVIGTGKKITLECSQTMGHDKMYWYQQDPGMELHLIHYSYGVNSTEKGDLSSESTVSRIRTEHFPLTLESARPSHTSQYLCASSDPTGGNTEAFFGQGTRLTVV.

The chain recombines TRBV7-2 with TRBJ2-7, with 10 bases aligning to TRBD2. This CDR3 is 14 amino acids long. CDR1 is SGHTA, CDR2 FQGNSA, per germline. Germline trimming cut 4 bases from V and 6 bases from J; bases unmatched to any gene: 6. The CDR3 reads CASSYTSGVGEQYF. CDR3 sequence (DNA): TGTGCCAGCAGCTACACTAGCGGGGTTGGCGAGCAGTACTTC.

The sample holds one count of this clone. CDR3 in DNA: TGTGCCAGCAGTTCGCCAGGTGATAACACTGAAGCTTTCTTT. It codes for CASSSPGDNTEAFF. V is TRBV28 and J is TRBJ1-1, with D unclear. Germline V gene data show CDR1 as MDHEN and CDR2 as SYDVKM. This CDR3 contains 14 residues. The germline V and J ends were trimmed by 4 bases and 2 bases, with 11 bases remaining between them. Full variable domain (rest looked up from reference TRBV28 and TRBJ1-1): DVKVTQSSRYLVKRTGEKVFLECVQDMDHENMFWYRQDPGLGLRLIYFSYDVKMKEKGDIPEGYSVSREKKERFSLILESASTNQTSMYLCASSSPGDNTEAFFGQGTRLTVV.

The V and J genes are TRBV28 and TRBJ2-6; tentative D call: TRBD2 (6 bases). V gave up 2 bases and J gave up 3 bases, with 11 bases separating them. CDR3 size: 16 residues. Germline values: CDR1 MDHEN, CDR2 SYDVKM. DNA for the CDR3: TGTGCCAGCAGTTTAGCGGGGTTAGGTGGGGCCAACGTCCTGACTTTC. As protein: CASSLAGLGGANVLTF.

This clone was found once. The chain combines TRBV29-1 with TRBJ1-1, with D hard to call. The CDR3 totals 10 residues. From germline, CDR1 is SQVTM and CDR2 ANQGSEA. CDR3 nucleotide sequence: TGCAGTGGTGGGCCGGATGGAGCTTTCTTT. Translated, it gives CSGGPDGAFF.

This clone was counted many times. The chain is built from TRBV3-1 (or the pseudogene TRBV3-2) and TRBJ1-2; D may be TRBD1 (6 bases). The CDR3 sequence is 15 residues long. V gave up 3 bases and J gave up 5 bases, with 16 bases separating them. The V gene's germline CDR1 is LGHDT and CDR2 YNNKEL (reference sequence). CDR3 residues: CASSHADRYGYGYTF. In DNA form, the CDR3 reads TGTGCCAGCAGCCATGCGGACAGATACGGATATGGCTACACCTTC.

This clone occurred a few times. The genes are TRBV4-2 and TRBJ2-7, with D unclear. V was clipped by 0 bases and J by 1 base, with 10 bases between them. The CDR3 spans 15 residues. The V gene's germline CDR1 is LGHNA and CDR2 YNFKEQ. The DNA of the CDR3 is TGTGCCAGCAGCCAAGATGACCGGCGGTCCTACGAGCAGTACTTC. Amino acid sequence: CASSQDDRRSYEQYF.